This TCR beta chain was identified during a study of blood T cells in healthy people across ages. Drawing of peripheral blood yielded about 10 milliliters from each donor. V gave up 2 bases and J gave up 8 bases; unmatched junction bases: 11. The CDR3 is 16 residues long. The V gene's germline CDR1 is SGHKS and CDR2 YYEKEE (reference sequence). Primed by a sample-barcoded 5' primer and a J-beta primer mix, a second PCR proceeded for about 6 to 11 cycles. TCRdb ran MiXCR on the 5' RACE reads and lists one entry per CDR3 protein. The sample has 650,000 to 800,000 distinct CDR3 sequences; over 40% are singletons.

The chain is built from TRBV5-5 and TRBJ1-2; 11 nucleotides match TRBD1. This TCR came from a woman of 80 years or more in good health. Sequencing used blood. CDR3 region: CASSFSGTGGGWGYTF. Written as DNA, the CDR3 is TGTGCCAGCAGCTTCTCCGGGACAGGGGGAGGTTGGGGCTACACCTTC.